The rows below give T cell receptor beta chains drawn from one sample of a study of post-analysis software for immune sequencing data. Using its own MiXCR run on the PCR reads, TCRdb lists one record per CDR3 protein. The sample lists about 810,000 distinct CDR3 sequences; around 50% were seen once. Sequencing was performed on blood. The receptors originated from a girl between 5 and 17 years old with multiple sclerosis. Both conserved end residues are part of each CDR3. D genes are given only for firm matches. Size is stated for part of the rows, as once, few or many counts, or as a class when the clone is expanded.

TRBJ2-1 | TRBD2 | . | TRBV9 | CASSLGGNDNEQFF | TGTGCCAGCAGCCTGGGGGGGAACGACAATGAGCAGTTCTTC
TRBJ2-5 | TRBD1 | few | TRBV7-9 | CASRARTGGYETQYF | TGTGCCAGCAGAGCCCGGACAGGGGGCTATGAGACCCAGTACTTC
TRBJ2-1 | TRBD2 | . | TRBV5-1 | CASSDTSGVYNEQFF | TGCGCCAGCAGCGATACTAGCGGAGTTTACAATGAGCAGTTCTTC
TRBJ2-1 | . | . | TRBV6-4 | CASSALGGREQFF | TGTGCCAGCAGTGCCCTAGGGGGAAGGGAGCAGTTCTTC
TRBJ2-3 | . | few | TRBV5-1 | CASSLATTGDTQYF | TGCGCCAGCAGCTTGGCGACTACGGGAGATACGCAGTATTTT
TRBJ2-1 | . | . | TRBV5-1 | CASSPRGASGQFF | TGCGCCAGCAGTCCCCGGGGGGCTAGCGGTCAGTTCTTC
TRBJ2-5 | . | . | TRBV12-3/TRBV12-4 | CASSHSVGGAETQYF | TGTGCCAGCAGTCACTCCGTGGGGGGGGCAGAGACCCAGTACTTC
TRBJ2-5 | . | few | TRBV10-2 | CASKGTPGETQYF | TGCGCCAGCAAGGGGACTCCTGGGGAGACCCAGTACTTC
TRBJ2-7 | TRBD2 | . | TRBV20-1 | CSAGTGSPAGPYEQYF | TGCAGTGCTGGTACAGGCTCGCCAGCGGGGCCTTACGAGCAGTACTTC
TRBJ2-3 | . | . | TRBV14 | CASSQVGQRLTDTQYF | TGTGCCAGCAGCCAAGTGGGACAACGATTAACAGATACGCAGTATTTT
TRBJ2-7 | TRBD2 | . | TRBV5-1 | CASRWSSGTYEQYF | TGCGCCAGCAGGTGGTCTAGCGGTACCTACGAGCAGTACTTC
TRBJ1-2 | . | . | TRBV5-4 | CASSVPPGDGYTF | TGTGCCAGCAGTGTGCCCCCGGGAGACGGCTACACCTTC
TRBJ1-2 | . | few | TRBV6-1 | CASSERGNYGYTF | TGTGCCAGCAGTGAAAGGGGAAACTATGGCTACACCTTC
TRBJ1-1 | . | . | TRBV20-1 | CSCSRGPGNTEAFF | TGCAGTTGTAGTAGGGGCCCAGGGAACACTGAAGCTTTCTTT
TRBJ2-4 | . | . | TRBV5-4 | CASSLGSTTNIQYF | TGTGCCAGCAGCTTGGGCTCCACGACAAACATTCAGTACTTC
TRBJ1-2 | . | . | TRBV29-1 | CSVAVRNYGYTF | TGCAGCGTGGCAGTTAGAAACTATGGCTACACCTTC
TRBJ2-2 | TRBD2 | . | TRBV24-1 | CATSEQGLAGPTGELFF | TGTGCCACCAGTGAACAGGGACTAGCGGGGCCCACCGGGGAGCTGTTTTTT
TRBJ2-2 | . | few | TRBV24-1 | CATSDNGARNTGELFF | TGTGCCACCAGTGATAACGGGGCCCGAAACACCGGGGAGCTGTTTTTT
TRBJ2-3 | TRBD2 | few | TRBV18 | CASSSGLASDTQYF | TGTGCCAGCTCTTCGGGACTAGCATCGGATACGCAGTATTTT
TRBJ2-7 | TRBD1 | few | TRBV12-3/TRBV12-4 | CASSLGQGINNIVYEQYF | TGTGCCAGCAGTTTGGGACAGGGAATAAATAATATTGTCTACGAGCAGTACTTC
TRBJ2-1 | . | . | TRBV5-1 | CASSWQRGDEQFF | TGCGCCAGCAGCTGGCAAAGGGGGGATGAGCAGTTCTTC
TRBJ1-2 | . | few | TRBV29-1 | CSVEVLGQGLGYTF | TGCAGCGTTGAAGTGCTGGGGCAGGGACTTGGCTACACCTTC
TRBJ1-2 | . | . | TRBV3-1 | CASGPLYGYTF | TGTGCCAGTGGGCCCCTTTATGGCTACACCTTC
TRBJ1-5 | . | . | TRBV12-3/TRBV12-4 | CASRLEQFNQPQHF | TGTGCCAGCAGGTTGGAACAGTTCAATCAGCCCCAGCATTTT
TRBJ2-7 | . | . | TRBV5-1 | CASSLGQNDYEQYF | TGCGCCAGCAGCTTGGGCCAGAATGACTACGAGCAGTACTTC
TRBJ2-3 | . | . | TRBV20-1 | CSESGASTDTQYF | TGCAGTGAAAGCGGAGCTAGCACAGATACGCAGTATTTT
TRBJ1-1 | . | . | TRBV15 | CATSEPGNTEAFF | TGTGCCACCAGCGAGCCGGGGAACACTGAAGCTTTCTTT
TRBJ2-5 | TRBD2 | . | TRBV5-1 | CASSNGLAGDRETQYF | TGCGCCAGCAGCAATGGACTAGCGGGAGACCGAGAGACCCAGTACTTC
TRBJ2-5 | TRBD2 | . | TRBV7-6 | CASSFLAGEYQETQYF | TGTGCCAGCAGCTTCCTAGCGGGGGAGTACCAAGAGACCCAGTACTTC
TRBJ2-5 | . | few | TRBV5-1 | CASSLSSEEETQYF | TGCGCCAGCAGCTTATCGTCCGAGGAAGAGACCCAGTACTTC
TRBJ1-2 | TRBD1 | few | TRBV29-1 | CSVDRGLAGYTF | TGCAGCGTCGACAGGGGGCTGGCGGGCTACACCTTC
TRBJ2-7 | . | . | TRBV10-3 | CAISDRAYEQYF | TGTGCCATCAGTGACAGAGCCTACGAGCAGTACTTC
TRBJ2-7 | TRBD1 | few | TRBV12-3/TRBV12-4 | CASSSGGHAYEQYF | TGTGCCAGCAGTTCAGGGGGCCATGCCTACGAGCAGTACTTC